One and the same sample provided the 13 T cell receptor beta chains below, sequenced in a study of a mutant IDH1 vaccine in newly diagnosed glioma. Libraries were prepared by immunoSEQ multiplex PCR; TCRdb keeps only in-frame clonotypes and omits some of them. The sample holds 45,000 to 65,000 clones, 65% to 85% seen once. Time point in this sample: baseline, week 1 (first vaccination visit). Treatment reported: pre-vaccination baseline after standard-of-care therapy. The input for sequencing was PBMCs, taken from a glioma patient treated with radiotherapy, temozolomide or both. Every receptor here comes from a man aged 18 to 30 with glioma.

The V gene is TRBV7-2, the J gene TRBJ2-5; TRBD2 might be the D (6 bases). V was clipped by 4 bases and J by 7 bases, with 13 bases between them. The CDR3 runs to 13 residues. Germline CDR1 is SGHTA and CDR2 is FQGNSA. The CDR3 loop reads CASSSDGGRTQYF. CDR3 sequence (DNA): TGTGCCAGCAGCTCCGACGGAGGGAGGACCCAGTACTTC. The full variable domain, completed using reference TRBV7-2 and TRBJ2-5, is GAGVSQSPSNKVTEKGKDVELRCDPISGHTALYWYRQSLGQGLEFLIYFQGNSAPDKSGLPSDRFSAERTGGSVSTLTIQRTQQEDSAVYLCASSSDGGRTQYFGPGTRLLVL.

The CDR3 is CAWRTERVNSPLHF. CDR3 DNA: TGTGCCTGGAGAACCGAGCGTGTCAATTCACCCCTCCACTTT. The chain joins TRBV30 to TRBJ1-6; no reliable D call. CDR1 and CDR2 from the germline V gene are GTSNPN and SVGIG (reference sequence). Trimming removed 3 bases from V and 7 bases from J, with 13 bases in between. The CDR3 runs 14 residues.

This chain's CDR3 is CASSQFPRTGGNSNQPQHF. DNA for the CDR3: TGCGCCAGCAGCCAATTCCCCCGGACAGGGGGAAATAGCAATCAGCCCCAGCATTTT. The rearrangement joins TRBV4-1 to TRBJ1-5, with 10 bases that match TRBD1. The V and J ends lost 2 bases and 0 bases, in that order; junction bases with no gene match: 10. CDR1 and CDR2 (germline): MGHRA, YSYEKL. The CDR3 has 19 amino acids.

This clone appeared a single time. The V gene is TRBV2, the J gene TRBJ2-7, with TRBD2 as a possible D gene (5 bases). Germline CDR1 SNHLY, CDR2 FYNNEI. This CDR3 region has 15 residues. Trimming cost V 4 bases and J 2 bases, with 15 bases left between them. The CDR3 coding sequence is TGTGCCAGCAGTGCCCCTCAGGCAGCGGCCTACGAGCAGTACTTC. It translates to CASSAPQAAAYEQYF.

CDR3 loop: CASSNTGVSSYEQYF. Here the CDR3 DNA reads TGTGCCAGCAGTAACACAGGGGTGAGCTCCTACGAGCAGTACTTC. This sequence joins TRBV6-5 and TRBJ2-7; TRBD1 matches 7 bases. CDR3 length equals 15 residues. V lost 5 bases, J lost 0 bases, and 7 bases stayed unmatched. Germline V gene sequence: CDR1 MNHEY, CDR2 SVGAGI.

This clone has just one count. The chain has TRBV6-5 and TRBJ1-4; TRBD1 agrees at 10 bases. The CDR3 runs to 15 residues. The J segment lost 7 bases and the V segment lost 7 bases, leaving 9 bases of the junction unmatched. Germline CDR1 is MNHEY and CDR2 is SVGAGI. CDR3 nucleotides: TGTGCCAGCACTTTATACCGGGACAGGGGTGAAAAACTGTTTTTT. Encoded protein: CASTLYRDRGEKLFF.

The chain carries TRBV30 and TRBJ2-7; D might be TRBD1 (6 bases). This CDR3 region has 13 residues. Germline CDR1 is GTSNPN and CDR2 is SVGIG (reference sequence). V gave up 0 bases and J gave up 2 bases, with 8 bases separating them. The CDR3 DNA reads TGTGCCTGGAGTGTAACAGGGACCTACGAGCAGTACTTC. Translation gives CAWSVTGTYEQYF.

This clone showed up just a few times. The rearrangement links TRBV7-9 to TRBJ1-4, with a tentative D call TRBD1 (6 bases). CDR3 length equals 14 residues. Trimming left V 7 bases short and J 4 bases short, with 13 bases between. Germline values: CDR1 SEHNR, CDR2 FQNEAQ (reference sequence). The CDR3 here is CASTPGGGNEKLFF. DNA of the CDR3: TGTGCCAGCACCCCCGGAGGGGGTAATGAAAAACTGTTTTTT.

V and J are TRBV30 and TRBJ2-7; no clear D. Germline CDR1 and CDR2: GTSNPN and SVGIG (reference sequence). The CDR3 consists of 13 residues. V lost 0 bases and J 7 bases, leaving 13 bases between the germline ends. The CDR3 DNA sequence: TGTGCCTGGAGTGTTGGTGGATTTGGGGAGCAGTACTTC. Residues: CAWSVGGFGEQYF. Looking up the rest from reference TRBV30 and TRBJ2-7 gives the full variable domain: SQTIHQWPATLVQPVGSPLSLECTVEGTSNPNLYWYRQAAGRGLQLLFYSVGIGQISSEVPQNLSASRPQDRQFILSSKKLLLSDSGFYLCAWSVGGFGEQYFGPGTRLTVT.

The chain is built from TRBV6-6 and TRBJ2-7; 8 nucleotides align to TRBD2. Trimming took 5 bases from V and 7 from J; bases not matched to a gene: 7. This CDR3 is built from 13 residues. From germline, CDR1 is MNHNY and CDR2 SVGAGI (reference sequence). Here the CDR3 reads CASSPGGGLEQYF. The CDR3 bases are TGTGCCAGCAGTCCAGGCGGGGGGTTGGAGCAGTACTTC.

The rearrangement links TRBV13 to TRBJ2-7, with D tentatively TRBD2 (6 bases). The CDR3 consists of 15 residues. The germline V gene has CDR1 PRHDT and CDR2 FYEKMQ (reference sequence). Trimming removed 1 base from V and 3 bases from J, with 13 bases in between. CDR3 bases: TGTGCCAGCAGCTTAGAGGAGGGGAGGAACTACGAGCAGTACTTC. As protein: CASSLEEGRNYEQYF.

In its sample, this clone was seen a few times. The chain combines TRBV6-1 with TRBJ2-3, with a possible D match to TRBD2 (6 bases). The CDR3 has 11 amino acids. V lost 8 bases, J lost 10 bases, and 13 bases lay in between. Germline V gene lookup returns CDR1 MNHNS and CDR2 SASEGT. Here the CDR3 reads CASGDGGAQYF. In DNA form, the CDR3 reads TGTGCCAGCGGGGACGGGGGTGCGCAGTATTTT.

The chain couples TRBV7-9 to TRBJ2-7, with 8 bases matching TRBD1. The CDR3 has 14 residues. V shed 4 bases and J 2 bases; nucleotides not matched to a gene: 4. The germline gives CDR1 SEHNR, CDR2 FQNEAQ (reference sequence). The CDR3 loop reads CASSSGQGPYEQYF. The CDR3 DNA reads as TGTGCCAGCAGCTCCGGACAGGGCCCCTACGAGCAGTACTTC. Drawing the rest from reference TRBV7-9 and TRBJ2-7, the complete variable domain is DTGVSQNPRHKITKRGQNVTFRCDPISEHNRLYWYRQTLGQGPEFLTYFQNEAQLEKSRLLSDRFSAERPKGSFSTLEIQRTEQGDSAMYLCASSSGQGPYEQYFGPGTRLTVT.